These T cell receptor beta chains were read from a single sample in a study of quantifying T cell responses using KT2 cells. TCRdb re-called the UMI-ligation and nested PCR reads through MiXCR, storing one row per CDR3 protein. The table lists around 56,000 distinct CDR3 sequences, around an eighth of them singletons, with approximately 10% in the top ten. The sequencing sample was made of PBMCs spiked with cells of the T cell clone KT2. Source of these receptors: a human donor. Each CDR3 is given with its conserved first and last residue. Fields, in order: V gene, CDR3 length, CDR3 protein.

TRBV5-6,15,CASSIRLGVGEEQYF
TRBV12-3/TRBV12-4,15,CASSFTGQATGELFF
TRBV14,15,CASSHANARNTEAFF
TRBV20-1,14,CSACRGSSYNEQFF
TRBV6-1,17,CASSDLTAPHGNQPQHF
TRBV5-4,15,CASSLAAGGPYEQYF
TRBV7-9,11,CASSLRGEQYF
TRBV29-1,15,CSVGPKTGGTYEQYF
TRBV6-2/TRBV6-3,11,CASTDDRNPYF
TRBV2,19,CASSEEEQLPIQANYGYTF
TRBV6-1,13,CATEGSSYNEQFF
TRBV13,15,CASSSLPGDTDTQYF
TRBV20-1,13,CSASSRTGDEQYF
TRBV3-1,12,CASSHGLDTQYF
TRBV27,16,CASSSRTASSYNEQFF
TRBV11-2,18,CASSSRPIVGGYLYEQYF